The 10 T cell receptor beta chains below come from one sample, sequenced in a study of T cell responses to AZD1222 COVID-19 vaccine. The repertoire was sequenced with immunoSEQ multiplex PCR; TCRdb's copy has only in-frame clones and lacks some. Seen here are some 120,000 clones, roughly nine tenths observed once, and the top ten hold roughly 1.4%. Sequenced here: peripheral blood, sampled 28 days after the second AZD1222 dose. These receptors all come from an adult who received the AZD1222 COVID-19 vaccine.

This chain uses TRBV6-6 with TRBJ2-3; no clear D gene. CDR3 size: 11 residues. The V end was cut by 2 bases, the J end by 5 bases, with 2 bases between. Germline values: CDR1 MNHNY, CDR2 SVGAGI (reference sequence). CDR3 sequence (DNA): TGTGCCAGCAGTTACCAAGATACGCAGTATTTT. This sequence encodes CASSYQDTQYF.

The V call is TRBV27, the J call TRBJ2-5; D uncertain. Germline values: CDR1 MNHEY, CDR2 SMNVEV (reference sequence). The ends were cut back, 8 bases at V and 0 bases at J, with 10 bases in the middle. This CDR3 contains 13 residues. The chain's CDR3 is CASLSWDQETQYF. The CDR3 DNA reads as TGTGCCAGCCTCTCGTGGGACCAAGAGACCCAGTACTTC.

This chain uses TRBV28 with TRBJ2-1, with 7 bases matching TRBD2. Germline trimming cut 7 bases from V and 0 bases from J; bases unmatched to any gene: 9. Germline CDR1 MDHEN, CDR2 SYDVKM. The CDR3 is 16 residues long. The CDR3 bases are TGTGCCAGCACCGAAGTTAGGACTAGCTCCTACAATGAGCAGTTCTTC. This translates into CASTEVRTSSYNEQFF.

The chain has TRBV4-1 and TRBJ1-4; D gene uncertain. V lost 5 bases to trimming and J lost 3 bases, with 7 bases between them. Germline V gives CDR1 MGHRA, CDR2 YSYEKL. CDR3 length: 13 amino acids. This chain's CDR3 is CASSAGSNEKLFF. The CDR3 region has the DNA TGCGCCAGCAGCGCTGGGTCTAATGAAAAACTGTTTTTT.

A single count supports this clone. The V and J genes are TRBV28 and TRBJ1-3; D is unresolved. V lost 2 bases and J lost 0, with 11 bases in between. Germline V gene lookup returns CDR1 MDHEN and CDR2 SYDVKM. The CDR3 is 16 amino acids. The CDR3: CASSLIRLLSGNTIYF. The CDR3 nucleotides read TGTGCCAGCAGTTTAATTAGGTTACTCTCTGGAAACACCATATATTTT.

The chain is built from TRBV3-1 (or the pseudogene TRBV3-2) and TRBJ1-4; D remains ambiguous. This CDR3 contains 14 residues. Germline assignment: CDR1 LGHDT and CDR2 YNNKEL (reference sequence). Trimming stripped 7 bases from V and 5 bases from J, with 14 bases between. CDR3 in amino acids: CASTFGIQNEKLFF. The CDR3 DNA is TGTGCCAGCACCTTCGGGATACAAAATGAAAAACTGTTTTTT.

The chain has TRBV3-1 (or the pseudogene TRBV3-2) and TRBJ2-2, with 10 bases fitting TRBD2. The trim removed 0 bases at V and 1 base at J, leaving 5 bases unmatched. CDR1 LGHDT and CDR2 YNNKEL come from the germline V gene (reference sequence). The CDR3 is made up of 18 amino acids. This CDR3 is CASSQDRASGRNTGELFF. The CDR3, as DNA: TGTGCCAGCAGCCAAGATAGAGCTAGCGGGAGGAACACCGGGGAGCTGTTTTTT.

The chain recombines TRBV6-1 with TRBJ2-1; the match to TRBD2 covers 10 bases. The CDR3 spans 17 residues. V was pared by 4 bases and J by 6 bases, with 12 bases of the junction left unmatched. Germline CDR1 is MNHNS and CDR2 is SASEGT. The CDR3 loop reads CASSGTLAGVTINEQFF. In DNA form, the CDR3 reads TGTGCCAGCAGTGGAACCCTAGCGGGAGTTACCATCAATGAGCAGTTCTTC.

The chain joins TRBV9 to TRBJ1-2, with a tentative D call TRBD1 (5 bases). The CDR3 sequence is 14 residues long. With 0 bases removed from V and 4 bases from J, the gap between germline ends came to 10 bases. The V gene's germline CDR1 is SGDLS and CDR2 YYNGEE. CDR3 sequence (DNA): TGTGCCAGCAGCGTAGCTTGGGGGACCTATGGCTACACCTTC. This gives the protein CASSVAWGTYGYTF.

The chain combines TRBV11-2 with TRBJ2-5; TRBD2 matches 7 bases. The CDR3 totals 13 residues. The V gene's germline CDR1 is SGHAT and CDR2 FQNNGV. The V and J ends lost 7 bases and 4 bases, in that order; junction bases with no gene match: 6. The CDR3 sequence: CASTYGEGETQYF. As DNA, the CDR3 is TGTGCCAGCACCTACGGGGAGGGAGAGACCCAGTACTTC.